This T cell receptor (beta chain) was identified in a study of human T cells and chemical hapten exposure. Turning to the study itself: 0.01% DPC was applied to the upper back in patch tests, which were read at 6 days.

Stated time point: pre-sensitization, week 0. The treatment was: therapeutic diphenylcyclopropenone sensitization with weekly scalp DPC. Investigators collected blood before applying each patch test. One entry per CDR3 protein results from TCRdb running MiXCR on the RACE reads. The sample records approximately 100,000 distinct CDR3 sequences, 8% to 10% being singletons. The CDR3 consists of 14 residues. The V end lost 2 bases, the J end lost 2 bases, and 8 bases lay between the germline ends. Germline loops: CDR1 SGHTA, CDR2 FQGNSA. In its sample, this clonotype was seen many times. Sequenced material: whole blood, taken in connection with sensitization to the hapten diphenylcyclopropenone (DPC). This clonotype was sampled from a woman aged 35 to 49 with alopecia areata. Some clones in this sample may be carry-over from other donors' samples. The genes are TRBV7-2 and TRBJ2-3; D ambiguous. CDR3 residues: CASSLSLPTDTQYF. CDR3 nucleotides: TGTGCCAGCAGCTTATCACTACCCACAGATACGCAGTATTTT.